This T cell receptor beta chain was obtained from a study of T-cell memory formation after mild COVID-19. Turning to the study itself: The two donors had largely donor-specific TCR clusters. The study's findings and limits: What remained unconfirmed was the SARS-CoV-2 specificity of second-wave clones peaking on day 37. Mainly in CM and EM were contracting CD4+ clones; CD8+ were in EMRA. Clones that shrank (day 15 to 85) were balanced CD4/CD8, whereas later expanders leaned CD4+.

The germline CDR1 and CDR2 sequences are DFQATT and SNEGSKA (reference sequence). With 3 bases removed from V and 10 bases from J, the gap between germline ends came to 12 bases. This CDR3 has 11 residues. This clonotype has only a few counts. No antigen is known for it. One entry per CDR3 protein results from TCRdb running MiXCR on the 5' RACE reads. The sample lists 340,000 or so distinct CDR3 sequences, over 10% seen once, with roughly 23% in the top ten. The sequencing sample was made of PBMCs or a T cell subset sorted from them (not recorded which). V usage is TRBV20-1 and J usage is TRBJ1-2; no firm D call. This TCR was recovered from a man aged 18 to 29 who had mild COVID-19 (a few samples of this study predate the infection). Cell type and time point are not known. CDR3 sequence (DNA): TGCAGTGCTAGGTCCAGGTCACTCTACACCTTC. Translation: CSARSRSLYTF.